Given below is one TCR beta chain in context. Via MiXCR, TCRdb re-called the RACE reads, giving one row per CDR3 protein. This sample carries about 95,000 distinct CDR3 sequences, roughly 11% of them seen once, and the ten largest clones take approximately 3.4%. Time point of the sample: patch test 2, 6 weeks after DPC sensitization. Treatment indicated: therapeutic diphenylcyclopropenone sensitization with weekly scalp DPC. This specimen belongs to a study of human T cells and chemical hapten exposure. Study as a whole: Slight differences in pooled library volume were the main source of varying TCR yields across samples.

Germline trimming cut 1 base from V and 0 bases from J; bases unmatched to any gene: 10. Per germline, CDR1 DFQATT and CDR2 SNEGSKA (reference sequence). The CDR3 length is 18 residues. The input for sequencing was whole blood, taken in connection with sensitization to the hapten diphenylcyclopropenone (DPC). This clonotype was obtained from a woman aged 40 to 50 with alopecia areata. Some clones in this sample may be carry-over from other donors' samples. The chain combines TRBV20-1 with TRBJ2-7; 12 bases map to TRBD2. Here the CDR3 DNA reads TGCAGTGCTAGAGCCCACGGACTAGCGGGATCAAGCTCCTACGAGCAGTACTTC. Its protein product is CSARAHGLAGSSSYEQYF.